The sequence of this T cell receptor beta chain was determined in a study of blood T cell repertoires in COVID-19. Clones were read by immunoSEQ multiplex PCR, and TCRdb kept only the in-frame ones, dropping some. The profile shows over 400,000 clones, 86% of them singletons. With 2 bases clipped from V and 1 base from J, the junction kept 12 bases outside the gene matches. The CDR3 runs to 19 residues. Germline V gives CDR1 KGHSH, CDR2 LQKENI. This clonotype was sampled from a woman aged 25 to 45 with active or convalescent COVID-19. The chain recombines TRBV18 with TRBJ2-7; 12 bases line up with TRBD2. Sequencing used peripheral blood. The CDR3 DNA is TGTGCCAGCTCACCAAGACTAGCGGGAGTAGGTCGGTGGTCCTACGAGCAGTACTTC. This codes for CASSPRLAGVGRWSYEQYF. The whole variable domain, filled in from reference TRBV18 and TRBJ2-7, reads NAGVMQNPRHLVRRRGQEARLRCSPMKGHSHVYWYRQLPEEGLKFMVYLQKENIIDESGMPKERFSAEFPKEGPSILRIQQVVRGDSAAYFCASSPRLAGVGRWSYEQYFGPGTRLTVT.